A selection of T cell receptor beta chains follows, all from one sample in a study of OX40 agonist ivuxolimab in advanced cancers. Generated by immunoSEQ multiplex PCR, the TCRdb table keeps only in-frame clones and is missing some. The data hold some 77,000 clones, with 86% observed a single time. This specimen consisted of CD4+ or CD8+ T cells sorted from blood, obtained in a trial of the OX40 agonist ivuxolimab. These receptors were obtained from an adult with an advanced solid tumor such as melanoma, head and neck, liver or kidney cancer. The CDR3 runs from the conserved cysteine through the conserved F or W. D genes are given only for firm matches. Expanded clones get a size class; other rows say once, few or many, or leave the size out.

J gene	clone size	D gene	V gene	CDR3 length	CDR3 DNA	CDR3 protein
TRBJ2-1	NA	NA	TRBV19	18	TGTGCCAGTATAGGTAGAGCACCGAAGACTCACACCTACAATGAGCAGTTCTTC	CASIGRAPKTHTYNEQFF
TRBJ2-6	once	TRBD2	TRBV5-6	17	TGTGCCAGCAGCTTGGACGGGAGGAGTACTGGGGCCAACGTCCTGACTTTC	CASSLDGRSTGANVLTF
TRBJ1-1	NA	NA	TRBV28	13	TGTGCCAGCAGTTTAGGGGGGGCGTTTAGGGCTTTCTTT	CASSLGGAFRAFF
TRBJ2-2	NA	TRBD2	TRBV6-6	16	TGTGCCAGCAGGCCCCCGGGACTAGGAGGCGTCGGGGAGCTGTTTTTT	CASRPPGLGGVGELFF
TRBJ2-5	NA	NA	TRBV9	13	TGTGCCAGCAGCCCCGGAGTGGGAGAGACCCAGTACTTC	CASSPGVGETQYF
TRBJ2-2	NA	NA	TRBV21-1	16	TGTGCCAGCAGCGGGCCACTAGCGGCGAACACCGGGGAGCTGTTTTTT	CASSGPLAANTGELFF
TRBJ1-2	NA	NA	TRBV4-2	15	TGTGCCAGCAGCCAAACCTCAGGAGTTAACTATGGCTACACCTTC	CASSQTSGVNYGYTF
TRBJ1-3	once	NA	TRBV30	13	TGTGCCTGGACCGGGAACTCTGGAAACACCATATATTTT	CAWTGNSGNTIYF
TRBJ2-7	NA	NA	TRBV4-2	15	TGTGCCAGCAGCCCGCACCTTACAGGGATCTACGAGCAGTACTTC	CASSPHLTGIYEQYF
TRBJ1-4	once	TRBD1	TRBV19	13	TGTGCCAGTAAGGGACAGGGTGAGGAAAAACTGTTTTTT	CASKGQGEEKLFF
TRBJ2-5	NA	TRBD2	TRBV19	13	TGTGCCAGTAGTAGGACTAGAGAAGAGACCCAGTACTTC	CASSRTREETQYF
TRBJ2-1	NA	TRBD2	TRBV4-3	17	TGCGCCAGCAGCCAATCCGGCCTAGCGGGAGGGAGGAATGAGCAGTTCTTC	CASSQSGLAGGRNEQFF
TRBJ1-1	once	NA	TRBV11-2	14	TGTGCCAGCAGCCCGAACGTCTTGAACACTGAAGCTTTCTTT	CASSPNVLNTEAFF
TRBJ1-6	NA	NA	TRBV6-5	13	TGTGCCAGCAGTTACGCGGGGGACTCACCCCTCCACTTT	CASSYAGDSPLHF
TRBJ2-3	NA	NA	TRBV14	13	TGTGCCAGCAGCCAAGATATTGTAGATACGCAGTATTTT	CASSQDIVDTQYF
TRBJ1-2	NA	NA	TRBV20-1	9	TGCAGTGCTAGAAAGGGCTACACCTTC	CSARKGYTF
TRBJ1-4	NA	NA	TRBV5-1	15	TGCGCCAGCACCTACAGGGCGTCGGGTAATGAAAAACTGTTTTTT	CASTYRASGNEKLFF
TRBJ1-5	few	TRBD1	TRBV29-1	14	TGCAGCGTTGCGGCAGGGGGCTTTGATCAGCCCCAGCATTTT	CSVAAGGFDQPQHF
TRBJ2-5	few	TRBD2	TRBV19	13	TGTGCCAGTCACGACCGCGGGGGGGAGACCCAGTACTTC	CASHDRGGETQYF
TRBJ1-2	once	NA	TRBV7-8	15	TGTGCCAGCAGCTTAGGGGTAGGGGCTAACTATGGCTACACCTTC	CASSLGVGANYGYTF
TRBJ2-2	NA	TRBD1	TRBV25-1	15	TGTGCCAGCAGTGGACAGGGCTTGAACACCGGGGAGCTGTTTTTT	CASSGQGLNTGELFF
TRBJ1-3	NA	NA	TRBV28	15	TGTGCCAGCAGTTTACGGGGAGGTCCTGGAAACACCATATATTTT	CASSLRGGPGNTIYF
TRBJ2-2	few	TRBD2	TRBV5-1	16	TGCGCCAGCAGCTTGGACGCGGGAGCGGACACCGGGGAGCTGTTTTTT	CASSLDAGADTGELFF
TRBJ1-5	NA	NA	TRBV5-6	16	TGTGCCAGCAGCCCTTACAGGACAAGGCTCAATCAGCCCCAGCATTTT	CASSPYRTRLNQPQHF
TRBJ2-5	once	TRBD1	TRBV19	16	TGTGCCAGTAGTTGGCAGGGGGCTTCGCGGCAAGAGACCCAGTACTTC	CASSWQGASRQETQYF
TRBJ1-4	NA	TRBD1	TRBV4-1	15	TGCGCCAGCAGCCAAGAAGGGACAGGGGCTGAAAAACTGTTTTTT	CASSQEGTGAEKLFF
TRBJ1-5	NA	NA	TRBV27	12	TGTGCCAGCAGTTTCCGTAATCAGCCCCAGCATTTT	CASSFRNQPQHF
TRBJ2-1	once	TRBD2	TRBV6-5	15	TGTGCCAGCAGGGTCCTAGCGGGACCCTACAATGAGCAGTTCTTC	CASRVLAGPYNEQFF
TRBJ2-7	NA	TRBD1	TRBV11-3	15	TGTGCCAGCAGCTTAGCCGGGACAGGGGCCTTCGAGCAGTACTTC	CASSLAGTGAFEQYF
TRBJ1-1	NA	NA	TRBV28	12	TGTGCCAGCAGTTGGGACAACACTGAAGCTTTCTTT	CASSWDNTEAFF
TRBJ1-1	few	NA	TRBV7-2	14	TGTGCCAGCAGCTTAGAATGGCGGAATCCTGAAGCTTTCTTT	CASSLEWRNPEAFF
TRBJ2-5	once	NA	TRBV19	14	TGTGCCAGTAGTAACCCCGTTTCCGGGGAGACCCAGTACTTC	CASSNPVSGETQYF
TRBJ2-7	once	NA	TRBV6-1	12	TGTGCCAGCAGTGAAGCCGGGGACGAGCAGTACTTC	CASSEAGDEQYF
TRBJ1-5	few	NA	TRBV2	13	TGTGCCAGCAGTGAGGGGAGGGTTCAGCCCCAGCATTTT	CASSEGRVQPQHF
TRBJ2-7	once	TRBD2	TRBV5-1	16	TGCGCCAGCAGCTTGTTGCGGGGGACCTTTTCCTACGAGCAGTACTTC	CASSLLRGTFSYEQYF
TRBJ2-1	NA	NA	TRBV27	16	TGTGCCAGCAGTTTATCATCCGCAAGGGCCGACAATGAGCAGTTCTTC	CASSLSSARADNEQFF
TRBJ2-5	NA	TRBD1	TRBV30	14	TGTGCCTGGAATGGACAGGGTGGTTTGGAGACCCAGTACTTC	CAWNGQGGLETQYF
TRBJ2-1	NA	NA	TRBV7-2	14	TGTGCCAGCAGCTTTAGAGTTTCGGACAATGAGCAGTTCTTC	CASSFRVSDNEQFF
TRBJ2-5	NA	TRBD2	TRBV5-1	16	TGCGCCAGCAGCACGGGATCTAGCGGGTACCAAGAGACCCAGTACTTC	CASSTGSSGYQETQYF